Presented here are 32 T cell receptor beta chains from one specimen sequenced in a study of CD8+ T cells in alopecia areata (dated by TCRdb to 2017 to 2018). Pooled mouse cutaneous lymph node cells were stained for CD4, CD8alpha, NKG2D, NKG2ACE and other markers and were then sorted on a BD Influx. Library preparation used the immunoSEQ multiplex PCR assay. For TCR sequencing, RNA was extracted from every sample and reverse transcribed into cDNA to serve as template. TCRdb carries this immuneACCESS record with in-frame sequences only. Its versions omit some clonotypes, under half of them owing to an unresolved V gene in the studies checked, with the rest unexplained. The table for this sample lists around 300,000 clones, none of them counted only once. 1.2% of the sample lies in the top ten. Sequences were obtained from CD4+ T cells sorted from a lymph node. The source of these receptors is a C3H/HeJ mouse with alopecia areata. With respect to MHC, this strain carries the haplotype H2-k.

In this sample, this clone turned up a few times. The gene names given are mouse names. The CDR3 bases that were read are TGTGCCAGCTCTCGATCCGGGACAGAAAACACCGGG. This codes for CASSRSGTENTG. The full-length CDR3 reads as CASSRSGTENTGQLYF. The chain employs TRBV12-1 and TRBJ2-2; 7 nucleotides match TRBD1. The read is 4 residues too short to cover the CDR3 end, so that end is filled in from the germline J gene. Losses at the gene ends were 2 bases for V and 1 base for J; bases not matched to a gene: 6. Germline V lookup: CDR1 SGHSN, CDR2 HYEKVE. This CDR3 has 16 residues.

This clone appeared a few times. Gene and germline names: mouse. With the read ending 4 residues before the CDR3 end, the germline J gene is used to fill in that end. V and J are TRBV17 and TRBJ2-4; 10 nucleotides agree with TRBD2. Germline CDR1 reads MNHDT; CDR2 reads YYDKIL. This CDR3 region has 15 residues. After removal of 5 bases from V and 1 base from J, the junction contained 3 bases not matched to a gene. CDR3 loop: CASSLGGRGQNTLYF. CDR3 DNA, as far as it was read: TGTGCTAGCAGTCTGGGGGGGCGCGGTCAAAAC.

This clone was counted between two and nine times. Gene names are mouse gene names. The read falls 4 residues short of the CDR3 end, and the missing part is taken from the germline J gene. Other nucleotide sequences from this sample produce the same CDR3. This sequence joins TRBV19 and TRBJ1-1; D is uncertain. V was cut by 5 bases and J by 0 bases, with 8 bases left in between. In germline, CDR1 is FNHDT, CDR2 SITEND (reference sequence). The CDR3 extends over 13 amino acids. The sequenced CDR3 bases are TGTGCCAGCAGCCCTAGACAGAACACA. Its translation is CASSPRQNT. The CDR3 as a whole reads CASSPRQNTEVFF.

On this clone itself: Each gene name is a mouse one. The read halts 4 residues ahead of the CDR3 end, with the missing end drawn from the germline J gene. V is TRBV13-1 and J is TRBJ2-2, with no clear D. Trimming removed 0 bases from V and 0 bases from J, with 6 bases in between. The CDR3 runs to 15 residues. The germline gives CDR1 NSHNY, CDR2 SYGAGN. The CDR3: CASSDALSNTGQLYF. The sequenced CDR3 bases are TGTGCCAGCAGTGATGCTCTCTCAAACACCGGG.

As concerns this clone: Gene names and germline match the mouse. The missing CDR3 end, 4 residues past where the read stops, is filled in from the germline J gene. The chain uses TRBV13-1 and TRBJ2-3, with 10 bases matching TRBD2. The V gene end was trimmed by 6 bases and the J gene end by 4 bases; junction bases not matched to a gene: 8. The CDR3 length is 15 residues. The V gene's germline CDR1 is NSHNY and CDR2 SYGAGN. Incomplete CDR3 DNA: TGTGCCAGCAAATCCCCGGGACTGGGGTCAGAA. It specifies CASKSPGLGSE. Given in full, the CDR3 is CASKSPGLGSETLYF.

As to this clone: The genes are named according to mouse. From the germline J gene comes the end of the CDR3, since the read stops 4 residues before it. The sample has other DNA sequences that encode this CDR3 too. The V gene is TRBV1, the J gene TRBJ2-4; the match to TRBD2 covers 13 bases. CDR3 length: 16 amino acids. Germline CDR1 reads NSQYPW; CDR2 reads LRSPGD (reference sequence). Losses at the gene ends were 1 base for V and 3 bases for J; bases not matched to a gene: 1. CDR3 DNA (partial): TGCACCTGCAGTGCAGGGACTGGGGGGGCCCAAAAC. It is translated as CTCSAGTGGAQN. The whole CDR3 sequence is CTCSAGTGGAQNTLYF. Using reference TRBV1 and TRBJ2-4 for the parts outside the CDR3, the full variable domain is VTLLEQNPRWRLVPRGQAVNLRCILKNSQYPWMSWYQQDLQKQLQWLFTLRSPGDKEVKSLPGADYLATRVTDTELRLQVANMSQGRTLYCTCSAGTGGAQNTLYFGAGTRLSVL.

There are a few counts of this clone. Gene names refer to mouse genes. This CDR3 reads CASSLTGEGSDYTF. CDR3 DNA, as far as it was read: TGTGCCAGCAGCCTCACAGGGGAGGGCTCC. This sequence joins TRBV5 and TRBJ1-2; 7 bases align to TRBD1. Coverage ceases 4 residues before the CDR3 finishes, and the germline J gene fills in the end. The V gene end was trimmed by 4 bases and the J gene end by 4 bases; junction bases not matched to a gene: 6. This CDR3 is 14 amino acids long. The V gene's germline CDR1 is LGHNA and CDR2 YNLKQL (reference sequence).

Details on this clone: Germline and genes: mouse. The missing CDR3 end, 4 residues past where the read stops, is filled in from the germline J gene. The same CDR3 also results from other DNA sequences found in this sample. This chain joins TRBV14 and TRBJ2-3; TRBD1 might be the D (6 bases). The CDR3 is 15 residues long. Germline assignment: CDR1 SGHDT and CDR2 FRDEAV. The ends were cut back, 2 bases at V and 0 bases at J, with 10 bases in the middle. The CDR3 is CASSFGTTSAETLYF. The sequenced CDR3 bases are TGTGCCAGCAGTTTTGGGACAACAAGTGCAGAA.

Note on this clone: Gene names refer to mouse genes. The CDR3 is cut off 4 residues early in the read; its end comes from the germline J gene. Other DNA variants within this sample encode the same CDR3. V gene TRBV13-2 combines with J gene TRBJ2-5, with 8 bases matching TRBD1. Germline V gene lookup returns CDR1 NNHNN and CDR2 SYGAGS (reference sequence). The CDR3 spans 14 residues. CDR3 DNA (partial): TGTGCCAGCGGTGATGCAGGGGGCAGGGAC. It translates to CASGDAGGRD. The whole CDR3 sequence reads CASGDAGGRDTQYF.

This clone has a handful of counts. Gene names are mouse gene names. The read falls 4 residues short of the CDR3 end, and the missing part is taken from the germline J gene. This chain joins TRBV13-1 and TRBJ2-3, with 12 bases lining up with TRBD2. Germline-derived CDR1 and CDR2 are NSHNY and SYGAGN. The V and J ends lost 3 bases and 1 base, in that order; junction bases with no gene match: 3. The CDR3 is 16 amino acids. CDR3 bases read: TGTGCCAGCAGTGGAGACTGGGGGGGCGGTGCAGAA. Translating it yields CASSGDWGGGAE. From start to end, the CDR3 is CASSGDWGGGAETLYF.

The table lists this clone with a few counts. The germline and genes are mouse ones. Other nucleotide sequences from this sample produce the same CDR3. CDR3 DNA, as far as it was read: TGTGCCAGCAGCCAAGACAGGGACTAT. It translates to CASSQDRDY. The whole CDR3 protein is CASSQDRDYEQYF. This chain connects TRBV5 to TRBJ2-7, with D tentatively TRBD1 (5 bases). The CDR3 goes on 4 residues after the read ends, and that part is filled in from the germline J gene. Trimming pared 0 bases from V and 3 bases from J, leaving 6 bases between. Germline V gives CDR1 LGHNA, CDR2 YNLKQL (reference sequence). This CDR3 region has 13 residues.

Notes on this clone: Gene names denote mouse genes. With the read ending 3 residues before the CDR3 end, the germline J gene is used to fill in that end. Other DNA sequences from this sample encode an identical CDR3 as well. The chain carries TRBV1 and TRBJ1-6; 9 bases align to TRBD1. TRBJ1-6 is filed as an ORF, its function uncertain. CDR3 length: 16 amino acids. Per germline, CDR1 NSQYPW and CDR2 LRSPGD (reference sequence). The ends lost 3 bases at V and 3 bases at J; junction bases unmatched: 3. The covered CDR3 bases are TGCACCTGCAGTGCGGGACAGGGAGGCTATAATTCGCCC. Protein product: CTCSAGQGGYNSP. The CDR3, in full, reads CTCSAGQGGYNSPLYF.

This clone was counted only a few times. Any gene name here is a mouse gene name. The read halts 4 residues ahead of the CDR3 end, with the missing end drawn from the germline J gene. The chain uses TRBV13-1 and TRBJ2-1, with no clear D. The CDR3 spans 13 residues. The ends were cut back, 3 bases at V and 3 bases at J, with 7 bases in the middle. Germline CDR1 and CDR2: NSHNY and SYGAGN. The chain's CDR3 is CASSATTYAEQFF. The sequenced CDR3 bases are TGTGCCAGCAGTGCGACAACCTATGCT.

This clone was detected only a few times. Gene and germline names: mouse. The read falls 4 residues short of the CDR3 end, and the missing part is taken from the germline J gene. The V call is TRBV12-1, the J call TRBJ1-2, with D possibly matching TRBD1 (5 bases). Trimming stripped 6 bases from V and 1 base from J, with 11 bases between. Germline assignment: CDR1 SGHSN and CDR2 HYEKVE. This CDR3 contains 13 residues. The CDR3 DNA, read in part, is TGTGCCAGCACCTGGACAAGAAACTCC. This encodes CASTWTRNS. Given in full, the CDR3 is CASTWTRNSDYTF.

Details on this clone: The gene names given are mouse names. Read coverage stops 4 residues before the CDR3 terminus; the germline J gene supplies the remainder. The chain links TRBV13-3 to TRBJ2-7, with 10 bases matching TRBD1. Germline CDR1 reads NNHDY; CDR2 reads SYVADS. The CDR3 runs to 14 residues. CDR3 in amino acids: CASRGQGNIDEQYF. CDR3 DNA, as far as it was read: TGTGCCAGCAGGGGACAGGGGAATATCGAT.

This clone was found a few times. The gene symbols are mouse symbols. The CDR3 spells CASGVGGADEQYF. The covered CDR3 bases are TGTGCCAGCGGTGTGGGGGGGGCGGAT. The rearrangement links TRBV13-2 to TRBJ2-7, with 8 bases that match TRBD2. The CDR3 extends 4 residues past the end of the read, so its final part is completed from the germline J gene. CDR1 NNHNN and CDR2 SYGAGS come from the germline V gene (reference sequence). The CDR3 contains 13 residues.

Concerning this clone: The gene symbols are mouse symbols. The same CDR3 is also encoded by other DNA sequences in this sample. The part of the CDR3 DNA that was read is TGTGCCAGCAGCTCCGGGACAGGGTAT. Its protein is CASSSGTGY. The CDR3 in its entirety is CASSSGTGYEQYF. The chain joins TRBV14 to TRBJ2-7; 9 nucleotides agree with TRBD1. From the germline J gene comes the end of the CDR3, since the read stops 4 residues before it. The length of the CDR3 is 13 residues. CDR1 and CDR2 from the germline V gene are SGHDT and FRDEAV.

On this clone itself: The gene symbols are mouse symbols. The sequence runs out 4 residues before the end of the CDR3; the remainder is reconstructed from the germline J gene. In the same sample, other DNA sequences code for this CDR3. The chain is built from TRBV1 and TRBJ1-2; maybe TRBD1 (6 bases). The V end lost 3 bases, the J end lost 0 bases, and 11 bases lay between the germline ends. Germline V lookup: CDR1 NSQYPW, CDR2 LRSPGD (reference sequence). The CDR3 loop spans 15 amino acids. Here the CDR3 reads CTCSASGTTNSDYTF. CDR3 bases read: TGCACCTGCAGTGCCTCCGGGACAACAAACTCC.

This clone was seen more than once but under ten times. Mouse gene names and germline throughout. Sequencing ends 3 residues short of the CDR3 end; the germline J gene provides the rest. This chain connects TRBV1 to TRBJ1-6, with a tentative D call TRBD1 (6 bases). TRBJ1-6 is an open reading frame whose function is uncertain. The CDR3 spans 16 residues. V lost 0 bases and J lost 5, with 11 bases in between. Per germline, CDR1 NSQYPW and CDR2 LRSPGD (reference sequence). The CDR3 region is CTCSADRWTDNSPLYF. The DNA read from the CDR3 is TGCACCTGCAGTGCAGATCGGTGGACAGATAATTCGCCC.

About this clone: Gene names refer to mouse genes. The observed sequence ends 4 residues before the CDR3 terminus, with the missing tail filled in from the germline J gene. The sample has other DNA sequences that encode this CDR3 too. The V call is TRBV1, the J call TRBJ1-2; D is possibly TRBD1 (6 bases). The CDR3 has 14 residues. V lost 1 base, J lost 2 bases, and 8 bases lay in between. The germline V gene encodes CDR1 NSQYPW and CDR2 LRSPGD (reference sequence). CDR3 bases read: TGCACCTGCAGTGCAGGACAGGCGAACTCC. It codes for CTCSAGQANS. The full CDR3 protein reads CTCSAGQANSDYTF. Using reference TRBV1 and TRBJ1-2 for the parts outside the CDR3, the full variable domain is VTLLEQNPRWRLVPRGQAVNLRCILKNSQYPWMSWYQQDLQKQLQWLFTLRSPGDKEVKSLPGADYLATRVTDTELRLQVANMSQGRTLYCTCSAGQANSDYTFGSGTRLLVI.

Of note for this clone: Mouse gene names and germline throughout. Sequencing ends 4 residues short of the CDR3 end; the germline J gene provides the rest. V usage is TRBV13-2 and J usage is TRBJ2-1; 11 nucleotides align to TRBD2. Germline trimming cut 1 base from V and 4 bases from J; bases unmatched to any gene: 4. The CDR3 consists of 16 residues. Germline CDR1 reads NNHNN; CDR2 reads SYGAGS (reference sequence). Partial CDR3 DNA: TGTGCCAGCGGTGATAAAAGGGACTGGGGGTATGCT. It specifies CASGDKRDWGYA. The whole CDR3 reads CASGDKRDWGYAEQFF.

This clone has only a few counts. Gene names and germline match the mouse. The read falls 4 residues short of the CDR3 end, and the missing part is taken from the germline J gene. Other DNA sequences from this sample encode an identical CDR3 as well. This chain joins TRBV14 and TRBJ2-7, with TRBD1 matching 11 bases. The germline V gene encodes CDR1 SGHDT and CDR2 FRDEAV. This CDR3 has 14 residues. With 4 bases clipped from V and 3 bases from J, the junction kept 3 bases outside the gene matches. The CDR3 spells CASSTGTGGYEQYF. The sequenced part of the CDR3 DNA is TGTGCCAGCAGTACCGGGACAGGGGGCTAT.

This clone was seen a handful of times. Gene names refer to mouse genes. CDR3 residues: CATRQVYEQYF. Incomplete CDR3 DNA: TGTGCCACCAGACAGGTCTAT. This chain links TRBV13-2 with TRBJ2-7, with D perhaps TRBD1 (6 bases). The read terminates 4 residues ahead of where the CDR3 ends, so the germline J gene completes it. The V and J ends lost 9 bases and 3 bases respectively, with 10 bases between them. The CDR3 is 11 residues long. Looked up from germline, CDR1 is NNHNN and CDR2 is SYGAGS (reference sequence).

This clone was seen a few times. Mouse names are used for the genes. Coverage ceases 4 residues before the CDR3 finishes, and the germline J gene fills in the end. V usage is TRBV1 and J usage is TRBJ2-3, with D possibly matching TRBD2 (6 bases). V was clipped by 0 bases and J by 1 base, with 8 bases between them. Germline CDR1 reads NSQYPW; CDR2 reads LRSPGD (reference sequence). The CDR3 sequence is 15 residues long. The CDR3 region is CTCSAESGGAETLYF. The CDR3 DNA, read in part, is TGCACCTGCAGTGCAGAATCTGGGGGTGCAGAA.

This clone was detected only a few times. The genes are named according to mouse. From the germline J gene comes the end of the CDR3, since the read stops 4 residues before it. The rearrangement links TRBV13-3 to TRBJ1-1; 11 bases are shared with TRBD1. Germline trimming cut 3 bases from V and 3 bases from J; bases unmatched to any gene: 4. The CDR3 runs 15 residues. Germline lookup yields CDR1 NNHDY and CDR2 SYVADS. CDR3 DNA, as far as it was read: TGTGCCAGCAGTGGGGGACAGGGGGTCGACACA. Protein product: CASSGGQGVDT. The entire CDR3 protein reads CASSGGQGVDTEVFF.

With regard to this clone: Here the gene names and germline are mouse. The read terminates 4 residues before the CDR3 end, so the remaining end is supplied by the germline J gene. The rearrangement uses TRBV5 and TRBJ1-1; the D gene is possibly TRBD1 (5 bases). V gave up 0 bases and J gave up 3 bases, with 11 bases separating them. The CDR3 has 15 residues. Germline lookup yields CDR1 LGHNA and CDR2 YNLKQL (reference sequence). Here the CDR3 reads CASSQDRVRDTEVFF. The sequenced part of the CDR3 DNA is TGTGCCAGCAGCCAAGACAGGGTCCGGGACACA.

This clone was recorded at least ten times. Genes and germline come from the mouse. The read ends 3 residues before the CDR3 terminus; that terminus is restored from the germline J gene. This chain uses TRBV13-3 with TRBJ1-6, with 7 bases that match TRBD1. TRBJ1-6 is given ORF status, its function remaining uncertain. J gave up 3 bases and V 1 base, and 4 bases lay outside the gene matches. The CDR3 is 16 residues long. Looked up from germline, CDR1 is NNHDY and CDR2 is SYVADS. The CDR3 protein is CASSDKGARYNSPLYF. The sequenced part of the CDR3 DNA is TGTGCCAGCAGTGATAAGGGGGCGCGCTATAATTCGCCC.

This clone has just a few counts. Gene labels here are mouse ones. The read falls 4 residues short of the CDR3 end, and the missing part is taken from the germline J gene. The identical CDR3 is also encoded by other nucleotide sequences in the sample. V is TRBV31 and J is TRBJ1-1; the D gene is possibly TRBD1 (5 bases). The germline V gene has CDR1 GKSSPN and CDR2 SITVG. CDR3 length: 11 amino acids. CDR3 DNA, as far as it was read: TGTGCCTGGAGTCAGGGGCCA. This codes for CAWSQGP. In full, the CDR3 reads CAWSQGPEVFF. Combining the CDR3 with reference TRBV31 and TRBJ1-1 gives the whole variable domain AQTIHQWPVAEIKAVGSPLSLGCTIKGKSSPNLYWYWQATGGTLQQLFYSITVGQVESVVQLNLSASRPKDDQFILSTEKLLLSHSGFYLCAWSQGPEVFFGKGTRLTVV.

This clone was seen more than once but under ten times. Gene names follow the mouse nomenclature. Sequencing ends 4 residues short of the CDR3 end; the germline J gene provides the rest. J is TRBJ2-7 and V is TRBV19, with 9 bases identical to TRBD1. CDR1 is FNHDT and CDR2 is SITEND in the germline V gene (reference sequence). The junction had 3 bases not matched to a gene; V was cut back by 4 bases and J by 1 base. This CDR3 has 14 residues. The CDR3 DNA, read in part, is TGTGCCAGCAGTCGACAGGGGGAGTCCTAT. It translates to CASSRQGESY. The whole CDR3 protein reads CASSRQGESYEQYF.

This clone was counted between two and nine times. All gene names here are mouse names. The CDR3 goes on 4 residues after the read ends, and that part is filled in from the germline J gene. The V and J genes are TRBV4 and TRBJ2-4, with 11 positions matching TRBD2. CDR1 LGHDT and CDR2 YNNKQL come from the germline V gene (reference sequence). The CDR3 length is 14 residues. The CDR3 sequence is CASSYGTGGNTLYF. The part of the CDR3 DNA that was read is TGTGCCAGCAGCTATGGGACTGGGGGAAAC.

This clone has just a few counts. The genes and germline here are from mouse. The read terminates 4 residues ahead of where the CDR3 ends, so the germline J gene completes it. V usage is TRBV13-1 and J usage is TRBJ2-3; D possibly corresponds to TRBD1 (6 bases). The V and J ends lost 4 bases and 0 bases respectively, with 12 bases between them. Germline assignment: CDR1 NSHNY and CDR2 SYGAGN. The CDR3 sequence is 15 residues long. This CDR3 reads CASSKGTSSAETLYF. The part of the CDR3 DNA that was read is TGTGCCAGCAGTAAAGGGACATCTAGTGCAGAA.

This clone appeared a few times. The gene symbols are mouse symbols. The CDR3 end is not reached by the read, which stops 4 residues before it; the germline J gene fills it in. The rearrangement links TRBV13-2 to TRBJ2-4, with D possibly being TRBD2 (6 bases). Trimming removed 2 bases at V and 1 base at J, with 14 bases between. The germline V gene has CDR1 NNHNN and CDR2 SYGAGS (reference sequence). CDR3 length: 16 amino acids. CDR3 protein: CASGEVWGIGQNTLYF. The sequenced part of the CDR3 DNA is TGTGCCAGCGGTGAAGTCTGGGGAATCGGTCAAAAC.